This T cell receptor beta chain was sequenced for a study of tumor and adjacent non-tumor tissue in lung cancer (dated by TCRdb to the late 2010s). General notes on the study: By cancer type, the cohort comprised some 13 adenocarcinoma patients, a couple of squamous cell carcinoma patients and 1 small cell lung cancer patient. The approximately 15 enrolled patients, of whom around ten were men and 5 were women, were aged about 30 to 85 years and were diagnosed with TNM stage I to III disease. In total, sequencing yielded 125,075,908 productive TCRbeta reads, which works out to an average of roughly 4.2 million reads per sample. The study compared bulk TCRbeta repertoires from lung tumor tissue and matched distant non-tumor lung tissue of about 14 lung cancer patients. For each patient, one tumor sample and one normal lung sample were taken, giving 25 to 30 paired specimens that underwent TCRbeta CDR3 sequencing. The research as a whole found: The top 100 clones made up a significantly larger cumulative share of the repertoire in normal lung than in tumor tissue. The methods do not name the sequencing platform or mention unique molecular identifiers. The cohort had only about 16 patients, and the authors noted that larger samples and more detailed clinical data are needed. Peripheral blood was not sequenced, so blood TCRbeta repertoires in these lung cancer patients were not examined. TCR diversity (inverse Simpson) was significantly higher in tumor than in normal lung tissue (431.37 vs 166.20, P = 0.0075, Mann-Whitney U test). TCR diversity was significantly higher in younger patients, and higher tumor TCR diversity was associated with shorter overall and disease-free survival.

The method was multiplex PCR. The listed sequencing device is Illumina HiSeq 2500. TCRbeta libraries were constructed through three rounds of nested PCR with primers (Table S4) according to protocols modified from ARM-PCR. Before sequencing, PCR products of 200-500 bp were cut from the gel and purified using the QIAquick gel extraction kit. Per the authors' processing: Trimmomatic was used to clean the reads, FLASH merged the cleaned reads into complete CDR3 sequences, and MiTCR assigned the sequences to V(D)J germline segments. Clonal diversity was computed as the inverse Simpson's index with VDJtools. A read counted as productive if the sequence was in-frame and lacked a premature stop codon. Through fastp at Q25 and MiXCR, TCRdb rebuilt clones from the public reads, retaining in-frame beta chains. Identical CDR3 protein sequences are pooled into one entry, listed with their most common genes and DNA. In this record, the V and J calls reflect TCRdb's handling and not the investigators' own analysis. Across this sample there are over 100,000 distinct CDR3 sequences, with approximately 82% seen only once. The ten largest clones capture approximately 35% of the sample.

CDR1 is given as SGHAT and CDR2 as FQNNGV, both from the germline V gene. Including both end residues, the CDR3 is 14 amino acids long. Only the CDR3 part of the read is kept: 42 bases, read in frame from the first base. RNA was extracted from bulk unsorted tissue and checked for quality with a NanoDrop ND-1000 and an Agilent 2100. The donors were newly diagnosed lung cancer patients admitted for thoracic surgery in China from August to November 2014 who had not received prior chemotherapy. The study excluded patients who had received radiotherapy or chemotherapy before or who had another cancer at the same time. Pieces of surgical tissue measuring about 1-2.1 cm3 were kept in RNAlater solution and held at -80 degrees C until needed. On this clonotype: Its antigen is not yet known. The CDR3 does not end in the conserved phenylalanine or tryptophan, so this is likely a read error.

The chain links TRBV11-2 with TRBJ2-5, and perhaps TRBD1 as D gene, on 6 matching bases. The material sequenced was lung tumor tissue. This receptor was taken from a woman aged 55-69 years with non-small cell lung cancer. The CDR3 protein is CASSPQGSQETQYL. The sequence in DNA is TGTGCGAGCAGTCCACAGGGCAGTCAAGAGACCCAGTACTTA.